A single sample is the source of the 18 T cell receptor beta chains below, sequenced in a study of cytomegalovirus exposure and HLA in healthy donors. The PCR employed 60 Vbeta primers together with 13 Jbeta primers. Libraries were prepared by immunoSEQ multiplex PCR; TCRdb keeps only in-frame clonotypes and omits some of them. This table holds 95,000 to 150,000 clones, over 75% found once. Sequenced material: PBMCs. Source of these receptors: a man under 40 in good health and CMV-seronegative.

V gene TRBV5-1 combines with J gene TRBJ1-1; D is unresolved. Germline V gene sequence: CDR1 SGHRS, CDR2 YFSETQ. Trimming took off 0 bases at V and 3 bases at J, with 9 bases between the two ends. CDR3 length equals 14 residues. The CDR3 is CASSLDRVDTEAFF. As DNA, the CDR3 is TGCGCCAGCAGCTTGGACCGTGTAGACACTGAAGCTTTCTTT.

The chain uses TRBV6-6 and TRBJ2-7, with D possibly TRBD2 on 6 matching bases. CDR3 length: 12 residues. Trimming took 8 bases from V and 0 from J, leaving 8 bases between them. Germline values: CDR1 MNHNY, CDR2 SVGAGI (reference sequence). The CDR3 region has the DNA TGTGCCAGCGAGGGAGGCTCCTACGAGCAGTACTTC. Translated, it gives CASEGGSYEQYF.

This clone was found a few times. V is TRBV4-1 and J is TRBJ1-5; 8 nucleotides agree with TRBD1. Germline trimming cut 1 base from V and 4 bases from J; bases unmatched to any gene: 3. Germline-derived CDR1 and CDR2 are MGHRA and YSYEKL. The length of the CDR3 is 15 residues. The chain's CDR3 is CASSQVGTGNQPQHF. The CDR3 DNA is TGCGCCAGCAGCCAAGTAGGGACAGGTAATCAGCCCCAGCATTTT.

J is TRBJ1-1 and V is TRBV30; D is undetermined. CDR3 length: 11 residues. Between the trimmed V and J ends, which lost 1 base and 10 bases, there was a span of 10 bases. The germline gives CDR1 GTSNPN, CDR2 SVGIG (reference sequence). CDR3 bases: TGTGCCTGGAGTGCATCTAGGAGAGCTTTCTTT. This codes for CAWSASRRAFF.

The chain couples TRBV10-3 to TRBJ1-1; TRBD1 aligns across 7 bases. This CDR3 spans 14 amino acids. The junction had 6 bases not matched to a gene; V was cut back by 6 bases and J by 2 bases. CDR1 and CDR2 (germline): ENHRY, SYGVKD. Here the CDR3 DNA reads TGTGCCATCAGGGGGGACAGAGGAAACACTGAAGCTTTCTTT. Amino acid sequence: CAIRGDRGNTEAFF.

This clone has a single count. This chain joins TRBV9 and TRBJ1-3; 9 bases line up with TRBD1. CDR1 is SGDLS, CDR2 YYNGEE, per germline. The CDR3 runs to 17 residues. Unmatched junction bases numbered 12, after V lost 4 bases and J lost 4 bases. CDR3 sequence: CASSPPGQGGSGNTIYF. Written as DNA, the CDR3 is TGTGCCAGCAGCCCCCCGGGACAGGGTGGATCCGGAAACACCATATATTTT.

This chain joins TRBV7-6 and TRBJ1-4; perhaps TRBD1 as D (5 bases). Deletions cut 1 base from V and 7 bases from J, with 22 bases between. Germline V gives CDR1 SGHVS, CDR2 FNYEAQ. The length of the CDR3 is 18 residues. The CDR3 protein is CASSLDTRESWRAEKLFF. The CDR3 DNA reads as TGTGCCAGCAGCTTAGATACCAGGGAAAGTTGGCGTGCTGAAAAACTGTTTTTT.

This clone has just a few counts. J is TRBJ2-1 and V is TRBV29-1; 7 nucleotides agree with TRBD2. Germline V gene lookup returns CDR1 SQVTM and CDR2 ANQGSEA. The CDR3 totals 16 residues. The V and J ends lost 7 bases and 3 bases, in that order; junction bases with no gene match: 15. Here the CDR3 DNA reads TGCAGCGCCTTTACAGGCCTAGCGGCCAACTACAATGAGCAGTTCTTC. Protein product: CSAFTGLAANYNEQFF.

The V gene is TRBV5-6, the J gene TRBJ1-1, with 10 nucleotides matching TRBD1. The germline CDR1 and CDR2 sequences are SGHDT and YYEEEE. The V gene end was trimmed by 0 bases and the J gene end by 1 base; junction bases not matched to a gene: 3. The CDR3 totals 16 residues. As DNA, the CDR3 is TGTGCCAGCAGCTTGGGGACAGGGGGGACGAACACTGAAGCTTTCTTT. Protein: CASSLGTGGTNTEAFF.

The chain uses TRBV5-4 and TRBJ2-7; tentatively, D is TRBD2 (5 bases). CDR3 size: 16 residues. Germline V gene lookup returns CDR1 SGHNT and CDR2 YYREEE (reference sequence). V was pared by 2 bases and J by 4 bases, with 19 bases between. CDR3 loop: CASSFPGYGETYEQYF. The CDR3 coding sequence is TGTGCCAGCAGCTTCCCCGGGTACGGGGAAACGTACGAGCAGTACTTC.

This clone was found a few times. The rearrangement links TRBV5-4 to TRBJ2-5; the match to TRBD1 covers 7 bases. CDR1 SGHNT and CDR2 YYREEE come from the germline V gene (reference sequence). J was trimmed by 3 bases and V by 0 bases; bases with no gene match: 2. This CDR3 has 14 amino acids. The CDR3 DNA reads as TGTGCCAGCAGCTTGGCGGGGACAGAAGAGACCCAGTACTTC. Its protein product is CASSLAGTEETQYF.

The chain employs TRBV6-6 and TRBJ1-4, with a tentative D call TRBD1 (6 bases). The V end lost 4 bases, the J end lost 1 base, and 7 bases lay between the germline ends. The CDR3 is 14 residues long. CDR1 is MNHNY and CDR2 is SVGAGI in the germline V gene (reference sequence). CDR3 sequence (DNA): TGTGCCAGCAGTTTCAGGGGAACTAATGAAAAACTGTTTTTT. This sequence encodes CASSFRGTNEKLFF.

This clone has more than one count but fewer than ten. The rearrangement joins TRBV12-5 to TRBJ2-3; D unclear. Germline V gives CDR1 LGHNT, CDR2 FRNRAP. This CDR3 has 23 residues. V was clipped by 0 bases and J by 1 base, with 32 bases between them. CDR3 region: CASGLVRTRPDRPENGGTDTQYF. Written as DNA, the CDR3 is TGTGCTAGTGGTTTGGTACGTACGAGGCCAGACCGGCCGGAAAATGGTGGCACAGATACGCAGTATTTT.

This clone has only a few counts. This rearrangement joins TRBV5-1 to TRBJ1-3; 8 bases fit TRBD1. The germline V gene has CDR1 SGHRS and CDR2 YFSETQ. The V gene end was trimmed by 4 bases and the J gene end by 0 bases; junction bases not matched to a gene: 9. This CDR3 contains 17 residues. CDR3 sequence: CASSPEDRERSGNTIYF. CDR3 DNA sequence: TGCGCCAGCAGCCCAGAGGACAGGGAGCGCTCTGGAAACACCATATATTTT.

V is TRBV7-2 and J is TRBJ2-3; 15 nucleotides line up with TRBD2. The V gene's germline CDR1 is SGHTA and CDR2 FQGNSA. The CDR3 has 16 amino acids. V was clipped by 0 bases and J by 7 bases; unmatched bases: 2. The CDR3 nucleotides read TGTGCCAGCAGCTTAGCGGGGACTAGCGGGGGGTATACGCAGTATTTT. It encodes CASSLAGTSGGYTQYF.

The chain links TRBV10-1 to TRBJ2-1; maybe TRBD2 (5 bases). With 3 bases removed from V and 3 bases from J, the gap between germline ends came to 18 bases. The CDR3 length is 17 residues. Germline-derived CDR1 and CDR2 are WNHNN and SYGVQD (reference sequence). CDR3 DNA: TGCGCCAGCAGTGATTCTCTCCGGACGGAGGTCTACAATGAGCAGTTCTTC. It yields the protein CASSDSLRTEVYNEQFF.

V and J are TRBV2 and TRBJ1-5; D is undetermined. The CDR3 loop spans 13 amino acids. The germline gives CDR1 SNHLY, CDR2 FYNNEI. Trimming shortened V by 0 bases and J by 7 bases, and 7 bases separated the two germline ends. The CDR3 loop reads CASSEAFLQPQHF. The CDR3 nucleotides read TGTGCCAGCAGTGAAGCTTTCTTACAGCCCCAGCATTTT. The entire variable domain, with the rest obtained from reference TRBV2 and TRBJ1-5, is as follows: EPEVTQTPSHQVTQMGQEVILRCVPISNHLYFYWYRQILGQKVEFLVSFYNNEISEKSEIFDDQFSVERPDGSNFTLKIRSTKLEDSAMYFCASSEAFLQPQHFGDGTRLSIL.

The rearrangement uses TRBV6-6 and TRBJ2-7; a possible D gene is TRBD2 (6 bases). The CDR3 sequence is 16 residues long. V lost 1 base and J lost 0, with 13 bases in between. Germline CDR1 MNHNY, CDR2 SVGAGI (reference sequence). In DNA form, the CDR3 reads TGTGCCAGCAGTTACTGGGCGGGGCAGGCCTCCTACGAGCAGTACTTC. Amino acids: CASSYWAGQASYEQYF.